Following are 14 T cell receptor beta chains from one sample sequenced in a study of human T cells and chemical hapten exposure. Described time point: pre-sensitization, week 0. Noted treatment: therapeutic diphenylcyclopropenone sensitization with weekly scalp DPC. TCRdb reprocessed the RACE reads via MiXCR and lists one record per CDR3 protein. The sample carries about 380,000 distinct CDR3 sequences, less than 6.5% recorded once. The starting material was whole blood, obtained in connection with sensitization to the hapten diphenylcyclopropenone (DPC). These receptors were obtained from a woman aged 45-59 years with alopecia areata. Some clones in this sample may be carry-over from other donors' samples.

A few counts support this clonotype. The gene calls are TRBV7-9 and TRBJ2-7; 7 bases are a match to TRBD1. The length of the CDR3 is 16 residues. Germline V gene data show CDR1 as SEHNR and CDR2 as FQNEAQ (reference sequence). V was pared by 6 bases and J by 0 bases, with 11 bases of the junction left unmatched. In nucleotides, the CDR3 is TGTGCCAGCAGTTCATTACAGGGGCTGAGCTCCTACGAGCAGTACTTC. It encodes CASSSLQGLSSYEQYF. The whole variable domain, filled in from reference TRBV7-9 and TRBJ2-7, reads DTGVSQNPRHKITKRGQNVTFRCDPISEHNRLYWYRQTLGQGPEFLTYFQNEAQLEKSRLLSDRFSAERPKGSFSTLEIQRTEQGDSAMYLCASSSLQGLSSYEQYFGPGTRLTVT.

This clonotype was found many times. V usage is TRBV6-1 and J usage is TRBJ2-7, with TRBD2 matching over 13 bases. V was clipped by 6 bases and J by 6 bases; unmatched bases: 17. The CDR3 totals 18 residues. Germline CDR1 reads MNHNS; CDR2 reads SASEGT. The DNA of the CDR3 is TGTGCCAGCAGCCCCTATGCCCCCACTACTAGCGGGAGGGCCGAGCAGTACTTC. This encodes CASSPYAPTTSGRAEQYF.

This clonotype was observed many times. The V gene is TRBV29-1, the J gene TRBJ1-2; TRBD1 agrees at 7 bases. This CDR3 is built from 14 residues. Germline assignment: CDR1 SQVTM and CDR2 ANQGSEA. V lost 3 bases to trimming and J lost 5 bases; unmatched junction nucleotides: 9. This CDR3 is CSVEWGTATYGYTF. The CDR3 DNA follows: TGCAGCGTTGAGTGGGGGACAGCCACGTATGGCTACACCTTC.

This clonotype was detected only a few times. V gene TRBV24-1 combines with J gene TRBJ2-7, with D unresolved. This CDR3 region has 15 residues. The germline V gene has CDR1 KGHDR and CDR2 SFDVKD. Deletions cut 4 bases from V and 5 bases from J, with 17 bases between. The CDR3 here is CATSDPRTTPDEQYF. Here the CDR3 DNA reads TGTGCCACCAGTGACCCGAGGACCACGCCGGACGAGCAGTACTTC.

The chain recombines TRBV29-1 with TRBJ1-1; D not certain. There are 13 residues in the CDR3. CDR1 and CDR2 from the germline V gene are SQVTM and ANQGSEA. V lost 4 bases, J lost 0 bases, and 9 bases lay in between. CDR3: CSVVGTMNTEAFF. CDR3 in DNA: TGCAGCGTTGTAGGCACCATGAACACTGAAGCTTTCTTT.

This clonotype showed up many times. CDR3 DNA sequence: TGTGCCAGCAGTTCAACGGGGAACATTCAGTACTTC. As protein: CASSSTGNIQYF. The chain employs TRBV6-1 and TRBJ2-4, with a possible D match to TRBD2 (5 bases). The CDR3 has 12 residues. Trimming shortened V by 5 bases and J by 7 bases, and 9 bases separated the two germline ends. The germline V gene has CDR1 MNHNS and CDR2 SASEGT.

A few counts support this clonotype. The chain is built from TRBV12-3 or TRBV12-4 and TRBJ1-2, with 7 bases fitting TRBD1. Trimming at V came to 4 bases and at J to 6 bases, leaving 5 bases not matched to a gene. The CDR3 spans 13 residues. CDR3 loop: CASSSGQNDGYTF. The DNA for the CDR3 is TGTGCCAGCAGTTCGGGACAGAACGATGGCTACACCTTC.

The sample holds many counts of this clonotype. V and J are TRBV20-1 and TRBJ1-1; unclear D gene. Germline values: CDR1 DFQATT, CDR2 SNEGSKA (reference sequence). V lost 5 bases to trimming and J lost 4 bases, with 8 bases between them. CDR3 length: 11 amino acids. The CDR3: CSAGWGTEAFF. CDR3 in DNA: TGCAGTGCTGGGTGGGGCACTGAAGCTTTCTTT.

There are many counts of this clonotype. This rearrangement joins TRBV6-2 or TRBV6-3 to TRBJ2-6; the D is unclear. The V and J ends lost 2 bases and 4 bases respectively, with 9 bases between them. This CDR3 region has 15 residues. Per germline, CDR1 MNHEY and CDR2 SVGEGT. This CDR3 reads CASSYGSSGANVLTF. The CDR3 region has the DNA TGTGCCAGCAGTTACGGTTCCTCCGGGGCCAACGTCCTGACTTTC.

V usage is TRBV28 and J usage is TRBJ2-7, with D perhaps matching TRBD2 (6 bases). Per germline, CDR1 MDHEN and CDR2 SYDVKM. The CDR3 spans 12 residues. Trimming removed 10 bases from V and 4 bases from J, with 14 bases in between. CDR3 sequence reads: CATTTGTYEQYF. The DNA for the CDR3 is TGTGCCACCACGACCGGGACTTACGAGCAGTACTTC.

This clonotype was picked up a small number of times. The rearrangement links TRBV5-6 to TRBJ1-1; no firm D call. The V gene lost 5 bases and the J gene lost 6 bases, with 20 bases spanning the gap. The CDR3 is made up of 15 amino acids. CDR1 is SGHDT and CDR2 is YYEEEE in the germline V gene. The CDR3 region is CASRLTTGYVAEAFF. CDR3 sequence (DNA): TGTGCCAGCAGACTCACGACCGGGTATGTGGCTGAAGCTTTCTTT.

This clonotype was detected only a few times. The rearrangement joins TRBV11-2 to TRBJ2-1; 14 bases fit TRBD2. CDR1 is SGHAT and CDR2 is FQNNGV in the germline V gene. Trimming took 3 bases from V and 8 from J; bases not matched to a gene: 9. This CDR3 spans 17 amino acids. The CDR3 protein is CASSLRLAGGPIDEQFF. CDR3 bases: TGTGCCAGCAGCTTGAGACTAGCGGGAGGGCCTATCGATGAGCAGTTCTTC.

This clonotype came up a few times. This chain joins TRBV10-3 and TRBJ1-5; 8 bases match TRBD1. This CDR3 is built from 13 residues. Germline trimming cut 4 bases from V and 7 bases from J; bases unmatched to any gene: 3. Germline V gene sequence: CDR1 ENHRY, CDR2 SYGVKD. In DNA, the CDR3 is TGTGCCATCAGTGGCTCAGGGGGCCAGCCCCAGCATTTT. This codes for CAISGSGGQPQHF.

This clonotype has more than one count but fewer than ten. CDR3 protein: CASSPRDGAEAFF. The CDR3 DNA reads as TGTGCCAGCTCACCCCGGGACGGGGCTGAAGCTTTCTTT. This sequence joins TRBV18 and TRBJ1-1; D is possibly TRBD1 (5 bases). The CDR3 has 13 residues. The germline V gene has CDR1 KGHSH and CDR2 LQKENI. Trimming removed 3 bases at V and 6 bases at J, with 11 bases between.